This record looks at one T cell receptor beta chain sequence and its context. This specimen belongs to a study of blood T cell repertoires in COVID-19. Using immunoSEQ multiplex PCR, the repertoire was profiled, and TCRdb retains in-frame clones only, with some absent. The sample comprises around 700,000 clones, just under 90% of which are singletons, and over 0.2% rests with the top ten. After removal of 0 bases from V and 4 bases from J, the junction contained 8 bases not matched to a gene. Germline CDR1 and CDR2: SGHRS and YFSETQ. This CDR3 is built from 16 residues. Sequencing was performed on peripheral blood. This receptor was identified in a young woman with acute or convalescent COVID-19. This chain links TRBV5-1 with TRBJ1-2; 8 bases are shared with TRBD1. Written as DNA, the CDR3 is TGCGCCAGCAGCTTGGGGGGGACAGGTTCACGCTATGGCTACACCTTC. As protein: CASSLGGTGSRYGYTF.